One and the same sample provided the 25 T cell receptor beta chains below, sequenced in a study of T cells after yellow fever vaccination. TCRdb re-analysed the 5' RACE reads in MiXCR, keeping a single row per CDR3 protein. Among 610,000 or so distinct CDR3 sequences listed, approximately 13% were seen once. Material: PBMCs, obtained on the day of the yellow fever booster vaccination. These receptors all come from a man between 25 and 39 years old who received the YFV17D yellow fever vaccine.

Only a few counts were recorded for this clonotype. V and J are TRBV12-3 or TRBV12-4 and TRBJ1-1; D remains unclear. The germline V and J ends were trimmed by 5 bases and 5 bases, with 15 bases remaining between them. The CDR3 totals 14 residues. CDR3 DNA sequence: TGTGCCAGCAGTCTTGGGGAGTCGGGTACTGAAGCTTTCTTT. Its translation: CASSLGESGTEAFF.

As DNA, the CDR3 is TGTGCCAGCAGCCGACAGCGCACAGATACGCAGTATTTT. This sequence encodes CASSRQRTDTQYF. The gene calls are TRBV14 and TRBJ2-3; TRBD1 is a possible D gene (5 bases). Germline loops: CDR1 SGHDN, CDR2 FVKESK. V shed 4 bases and J shed 1 base, with 6 bases lying between them. The CDR3 loop spans 13 amino acids. The complete variable domain, with remaining parts taken from reference TRBV14 and TRBJ2-3, reads EAGVTQFPSHSVIEKGQTVTLRCDPISGHDNLYWYRRVMGKEIKFLLHFVKESKQDESGMPNNRFLAERTGGTYSTLKVQPAELEDSGVYFCASSRQRTDTQYFGPGTRLTVL.

The genes are TRBV9 and TRBJ1-6; D not certain. With 3 bases removed from V and 5 bases from J, the gap between germline ends came to 6 bases. Germline CDR1 SGDLS, CDR2 YYNGEE. The length of the CDR3 is 13 residues. CDR3 nucleotides: TGTGCCAGCAGCGGTCGGAATAATTCACCCCTCCACTTT. Its protein product is CASSGRNNSPLHF.

This clonotype was observed a handful of times. This chain links TRBV10-2 with TRBJ1-1, with 7 positions matching TRBD1. Germline CDR1 WSHSY, CDR2 SAAADI. The CDR3 contains 13 residues. V lost 1 base, J lost 12 bases, and 8 bases stayed unmatched. The CDR3 reads CASSEFRGLATFF. Here the CDR3 DNA reads TGCGCCAGCAGTGAGTTTAGGGGGCTTGCAACTTTCTTT.

This clonotype was detected only a few times. The CDR3 loop reads CASSQDWGSSYNEQFF. The CDR3 DNA reads as TGCGCCAGCAGCCAAGATTGGGGGAGCTCCTACAATGAGCAGTTCTTC. This rearrangement joins TRBV4-3 to TRBJ2-1; the D gene could be TRBD1 or TRBD2 (5 bases each). The CDR3 contains 16 residues. In germline, CDR1 is LGHNA, CDR2 YSLEER. V lost 0 bases and J 0 bases, leaving 9 bases between the germline ends.

Regarding this clonotype: This sequence may be a read error, since a much larger clone differs from it by one base. V gene TRBV7-6 combines with J gene TRBJ2-5; D is unresolved. CDR1 SGHVS and CDR2 FNYEAQ come from the germline V gene. The CDR3 is 14 residues long. CDR3 sequence (DNA): TGTGCCAGCAGCCCAATCGAAAAGCAAGAGAACCAGTACTTC. Its translation is CASSPIEKQENQYF.

This clonotype has only a few counts. V gene TRBV19 combines with J gene TRBJ2-5; no definite D call. The CDR3 length is 19 residues. Per the germline V gene, CDR1 is LNHDA and CDR2 is SQIVND (reference sequence). The V gene lost 3 bases and the J gene lost 1 base, with 24 bases spanning the gap. Here the CDR3 reads CASSMKRAPSPTIQETQYF. The CDR3 region has the DNA TGTGCCAGTAGTATGAAACGGGCGCCCTCCCCGACCATCCAAGAGACCCAGTACTTC.

The chain has TRBV29-1 and TRBJ2-1; the match to TRBD2 covers 7 bases. CDR3 length equals 19 residues. J was trimmed by 1 base and V by 1 base; bases with no gene match: 16. Germline loops: CDR1 SQVTM, CDR2 ANQGSEA. CDR3 in amino acids: CSVEGGRGRRASSYNEQFF. CDR3 nucleotides: TGCAGCGTTGAAGGAGGGAGGGGTCGGCGGGCCAGTTCCTACAATGAGCAGTTCTTC.

The chain employs TRBV28 and TRBJ2-7; 10 bases line up with TRBD2. Germline CDR1 MDHEN, CDR2 SYDVKM. V was pared by 8 bases and J by 2 bases, with 12 bases of the junction left unmatched. The CDR3 extends over 16 amino acids. CDR3 sequence: CASGSLRTSGTYEQYF. The CDR3 region has the DNA TGTGCCAGCGGTTCACTCCGGACTAGCGGCACCTACGAGCAGTACTTC.

This clonotype has more than one count but fewer than ten. The genes are TRBV2 and TRBJ1-2; the D gene is possibly TRBD1 (6 bases). Between the trimmed V and J ends, which lost 6 bases and 6 bases, there was a span of 14 bases. This CDR3 comprises 13 residues. Germline V gives CDR1 SNHLY, CDR2 FYNNEI. CDR3 bases: TGTGCCAGCAGCGCGGACAAGGGGGATGGCTACACCTTC. This encodes CASSADKGDGYTF.

The chain links TRBV12-3 or TRBV12-4 to TRBJ2-1; weak D call: TRBD2 (6 bases). CDR3 length equals 15 residues. With 6 bases removed from V and 4 bases from J, the gap between germline ends came to 16 bases. Here the CDR3 reads CASSRRGREYNEQFF. CDR3 bases: TGTGCCAGCAGCCGGAGGGGCAGGGAGTACAATGAGCAGTTCTTC.

In this sample, this clonotype turned up a few times. The chain recombines TRBV7-9 with TRBJ2-3, with D unresolved. The germline V gene has CDR1 SEHNR and CDR2 FQNEAQ (reference sequence). The V end was cut by 4 bases, the J end by 0 bases, with 11 bases between. The CDR3 covers 15 residues. The CDR3, as DNA: TGTGCCAGCAGCTCCCGACGTGGTAGCACAGATACGCAGTATTTT. Translation: CASSSRRGSTDTQYF.

This clonotype was picked up a small number of times. DNA of the CDR3: TGTGCCAGCAGCTTAGGGCTAGGCGGAGGTACCTACGAGCAGTACTTC. It specifies CASSLGLGGGTYEQYF. This rearrangement joins TRBV7-2 to TRBJ2-7, with a tentative D call TRBD2 (5 bases). From germline, CDR1 is SGHTA and CDR2 FQGNSA. The ends were cut back, 1 base at V and 2 bases at J, with 15 bases in the middle. There are 16 residues in the CDR3. Filled out from reference TRBV7-2 and TRBJ2-7, the complete variable domain reads GAGVSQSPSNKVTEKGKDVELRCDPISGHTALYWYRQSLGQGLEFLIYFQGNSAPDKSGLPSDRFSAERTGGSVSTLTIQRTQQEDSAVYLCASSLGLGGGTYEQYFGPGTRLTVT.

The chain is built from TRBV18 and TRBJ2-3, with 13 nucleotides matching TRBD2. The CDR3 has 21 residues. Germline CDR1 and CDR2: KGHSH and LQKENI. J was trimmed by 2 bases and V by 2 bases; bases with no gene match: 16. DNA of the CDR3: TGTGCCAGCTCACCAGACTTGCCGGGACTAGCGGGATGGTCCATCACAGATACGCAGTATTTT. Translated: CASSPDLPGLAGWSITDTQYF.

This clonotype has only a few counts. Relative to the germline gene, one junction end is altered; a read error may explain this. The chain recombines TRBV7-2 with TRBJ2-7, with 8 bases lining up with TRBD2. Germline-derived CDR1 and CDR2 are SGHTA and FQGNSA. This CDR3 region has 12 residues. The CDR3 spells CASSAYSGTVHF. In nucleotides, the CDR3 is TGTGCCAGCAGCGCCTATAGCGGGACGGTACACTTC.

This clonotype has more than one count but fewer than ten. V gene TRBV7-8 combines with J gene TRBJ2-3, with D perhaps matching TRBD1 (5 bases). The CDR3 has 16 residues. The germline V gene has CDR1 SGHVS and CDR2 FQNEAQ. The V end lost 1 base, the J end lost 1 base, and 12 bases lay between the germline ends. The CDR3 loop reads CASSLETGAGTDTQYF. CDR3 in DNA: TGTGCCAGCAGCTTAGAAACTGGGGCCGGCACAGATACGCAGTATTTT.

The gene calls are TRBV5-1 and TRBJ2-1; TRBD2 aligns across 12 bases. Germline loops: CDR1 SGHRS, CDR2 YFSETQ. The V segment lost 4 bases and the J segment 7 bases; nucleotides outside the gene matches: 12. CDR3 size: 17 residues. CDR3 protein: CASSPPSSGRALNEQFF. The CDR3 DNA follows: TGCGCCAGCAGCCCACCCTCTAGCGGGAGGGCGCTAAATGAGCAGTTCTTC.

This clonotype was counted a few times. The chain links TRBV11-2 to TRBJ2-4; D is unresolved. Trimming took 4 bases from V and 1 from J, leaving 11 bases between them. The length of the CDR3 is 15 residues. Germline V gene sequence: CDR1 SGHAT, CDR2 FQNNGV. The CDR3 loop is CASSSQLLAKNIQYF. In nucleotides, the CDR3 is TGTGCCAGCAGCTCGCAACTACTTGCCAAAAACATTCAGTACTTC.

The V call is TRBV11-2, the J call TRBJ2-5, with 12 positions matching TRBD2. The V gene end was trimmed by 7 bases and the J gene end by 12 bases; junction bases not matched to a gene: 6. This CDR3 is 12 amino acids long. Germline V gene sequence: CDR1 SGHAT, CDR2 FQNNGV. The CDR3 loop is CASNLAGGAKYF. The CDR3 bases are TGTGCCAGCAACCTAGCGGGGGGGGCGAAGTACTTC.

In its sample, this clonotype was seen a few times. V usage is TRBV28 and J usage is TRBJ2-2; 9 nucleotides line up with TRBD2. Trimming removed 3 bases from V and 6 bases from J; junction bases left unmatched: 2. The germline gives CDR1 MDHEN, CDR2 SYDVKM. The CDR3 totals 14 residues. CDR3 region: CASSFSGSAGELFF. CDR3 in DNA: TGTGCCAGCAGTTTTAGCGGGAGCGCCGGGGAGCTGTTTTTT. Together with reference TRBV28 and TRBJ2-2, the CDR3 gives the full variable domain: DVKVTQSSRYLVKRTGEKVFLECVQDMDHENMFWYRQDPGLGLRLIYFSYDVKMKEKGDIPEGYSVSREKKERFSLILESASTNQTSMYLCASSFSGSAGELFFGEGSRLTVL.

The chain joins TRBV24-1 to TRBJ2-4; D possibly matches TRBD1 or TRBD2 (5 bases each). Looked up from germline, CDR1 is KGHDR and CDR2 is SFDVKD. V dropped 7 bases and J dropped 9 bases, with 21 bases sitting between them. The CDR3 spans 15 residues. In DNA, the CDR3 is TGTGCCACCAGAGATCCGAGGGGTTGGGATCGCATTCAGTACTTC. It translates to CATRDPRGWDRIQYF.

In its sample, this clonotype was seen a few times. This chain uses TRBV10-3 with TRBJ2-7; a possible D gene is TRBD1 (6 bases). V gave up 3 bases and J gave up 5 bases, with 8 bases separating them. The CDR3 contains 12 residues. CDR1 and CDR2 from the germline V gene are ENHRY and SYGVKD. The CDR3 DNA follows: TGTGCCATCAGTGACAGGGGCCACGAGCAGTACTTC. This sequence encodes CAISDRGHEQYF.

In this sample, this clonotype turned up many times. The CDR3 nucleotides read TGTGCCAGCAGCGTAGCCCCCCGCGACACTGAAGCTTTCTTT. It encodes CASSVAPRDTEAFF. V usage is TRBV9 and J usage is TRBJ1-1; D not resolved. Germline CDR1 is SGDLS and CDR2 is YYNGEE. V was pared by 0 bases and J by 3 bases, with 9 bases between. The CDR3 spans 14 residues. The variable domain in full, with the rest retrieved from reference TRBV9 and TRBJ1-1, is DSGVTQTPKHLITATGQRVTLRCSPRSGDLSVYWYQQSLDQGLQFLIQYYNGEERAKGNILERFSAQQFPDLHSELNLSSLELGDSALYFCASSVAPRDTEAFFGQGTRLTVV.

V usage is TRBV15 and J usage is TRBJ1-6; possibly TRBD1 for D (5 bases). Per the germline V gene, CDR1 is LNHNV and CDR2 is YYDKDF (reference sequence). The CDR3 is 15 amino acids. V was trimmed by 1 base and J by 6 bases, leaving 10 bases between them. The CDR3 DNA follows: TGTGCCACCAGCAGAGCTCAACAGGCTAATTCACCCCTCCACTTT. As protein: CATSRAQQANSPLHF.

This sequence joins TRBV5-1 and TRBJ1-4; possibly TRBD1 for D (6 bases). The CDR3 spans 15 residues. Germline CDR1 and CDR2: SGHRS and YFSETQ. V was trimmed by 4 bases and J by 8 bases, leaving 18 bases between them. DNA for the CDR3: TGCGCCAGCAGCGAGGGAGGCAGGGGATTAGAAAAACTGTTTTTT. The encoded protein is CASSEGGRGLEKLFF.